Listed below are T cell receptor beta chains from one sample, sequenced in a study of CD8+ T cells in alopecia areata. Clones were sequenced by immunoSEQ multiplex PCR, and TCRdb holds only the in-frame ones, with some missing. The sample contains about 210,000 clones, more than 45% of which appear only once. The sample was CD4+ T cells sorted from blood, taken at week 4, from a patient treated with tofacitinib. The source of these receptors is a human donor with alopecia areata. CDR3s include the opening cysteine and the closing phenylalanine or tryptophan. Fields, in order: clone size, D gene, J gene, V gene, CDR3 length, CDR3 DNA, CDR3 protein. D genes are given only for firm matches. Clone sizes are given selectively: once, few, many, or a class where the clone is expanded.

size: -
D: -
J: TRBJ1-2
V: TRBV27
length: 14
DNA: TGTGCCAGCAGTCCCGGACCCCTCGGGGTTGGCTACACCTTC
CDR3: CASSPGPLGVGYTF

size: -
D: -
J: TRBJ2-7
V: TRBV29-1
length: 14
DNA: TGCAGCGTTGAAGCGGGGCCTCCTAGCTACGAGCAGTACTTC
CDR3: CSVEAGPPSYEQYF

size: -
D: -
J: TRBJ2-7
V: TRBV29-1
length: 12
DNA: TGCAGCGTGAGACAGCAGAGCTACGAGCAGTACTTC
CDR3: CSVRQQSYEQYF

size: -
D: -
J: TRBJ2-1
V: TRBV6-5
length: 15
DNA: TGTGCCAGCGCGCAGGGGGGCCCATCCTACAATGAGCAGTTCTTC
CDR3: CASAQGGPSYNEQFF

size: -
D: -
J: TRBJ2-7
V: TRBV5-4
length: 14
DNA: TGTGCCAGCAGTTCCAGTCTCATTACGGGCGAGCAGTACTTC
CDR3: CASSSSLITGEQYF

size: -
D: TRBD1
J: TRBJ2-3
V: TRBV5-6
length: 15
DNA: TGTGCCAGCAGCTTGGGACAGGGGGACACAGATACGCAGTATTTT
CDR3: CASSLGQGDTDTQYF

size: -
D: -
J: TRBJ2-7
V: TRBV9
length: 15
DNA: TGTGCCAGCAGCGTAGTAGGAGGGTTTCTCGGCGAGCAGTACTTC
CDR3: CASSVVGGFLGEQYF

size: -
D: -
J: TRBJ1-1
V: TRBV29-1
length: 13
DNA: TGCAGCGTTCAATTGGGGGGGAACACTGAAGCTTTCTTT
CDR3: CSVQLGGNTEAFF

size: -
D: -
J: TRBJ1-2
V: TRBV30
length: 12
DNA: TGTGCCTGGAGTGTAGGTCCCGGCGAGTACACCTTC
CDR3: CAWSVGPGEYTF

size: -
D: -
J: TRBJ2-7
V: TRBV11-3
length: 14
DNA: TGTGCCAGCAGCTTAGGGAGGGGATCGGCCGAGCAGTACTTC
CDR3: CASSLGRGSAEQYF

size: -
D: -
J: TRBJ1-6
V: TRBV9
length: 14
DNA: TGTGCCAGCAGCGTAGTACCCGGGAATTCACCCCTCCACTTT
CDR3: CASSVVPGNSPLHF

size: many
D: -
J: TRBJ2-1
V: TRBV18
length: 13
DNA: TGTGCCAGCTCACTGGGGCCTTACAATGAGCAGTTCTTC
CDR3: CASSLGPYNEQFF

size: few
D: -
J: TRBJ1-1
V: TRBV11-2
length: 11
DNA: TGTGCCAGCAGCTTAACGACTGAAGCTTTCTTT
CDR3: CASSLTTEAFF

size: -
D: -
J: TRBJ1-1
V: TRBV7-2
length: 13
DNA: TGTGCCAGCAGCTTAGAACAGAACACTGAAGCTTTCTTT
CDR3: CASSLEQNTEAFF

size: -
D: -
J: TRBJ2-3
V: TRBV9
length: 17
DNA: TGTGCCAGCAGCGCTTTCCCCCCGGGACATGCCTTGGATACGCAGTATTTT
CDR3: CASSAFPPGHALDTQYF

size: -
D: -
J: TRBJ1-2
V: TRBV9
length: 13
DNA: TGTGCCAGCAGACCAACGGGACCTTATGGCTACACCTTC
CDR3: CASRPTGPYGYTF

size: -
D: -
J: TRBJ1-1
V: TRBV29-1
length: 12
DNA: TGCAGCGTTGAAGGGAGGTACACTGAAGCTTTCTTT
CDR3: CSVEGRYTEAFF

size: few
D: -
J: TRBJ1-2
V: TRBV11-2
length: 16
DNA: TGTGCCAGCAGCTCCTCCGGGACCCACCAGAGCCATGGCTACACCTTC
CDR3: CASSSSGTHQSHGYTF

size: -
D: TRBD1
J: TRBJ2-2
V: TRBV12-5
length: 15
DNA: TGTGCTAGTGGCCCCGGACAGGGGATCACCGGGGAGCTGTTTTTT
CDR3: CASGPGQGITGELFF

size: few
D: -
J: TRBJ1-2
V: TRBV2
length: 13
DNA: TGTGCCAGCAATTTTGGCCTTGGCGACGGCTACACCTTC
CDR3: CASNFGLGDGYTF

size: -
D: TRBD2
J: TRBJ2-7
V: TRBV7-2
length: 14
DNA: TGTGCCAGCAGCTTAGGACTAGCGGCCTACGAGCAGTACTTC
CDR3: CASSLGLAAYEQYF

size: few
D: TRBD1
J: TRBJ1-5
V: TRBV6-1
length: 14
DNA: TGTGCCAGCAGTTCCGGACAGGTCAATCAGCCCCAGCATTTT
CDR3: CASSSGQVNQPQHF

size: -
D: -
J: TRBJ2-7
V: TRBV11-2
length: 11
DNA: TGTGCCAGCAGCTCAGCCTACGAGCAGTACTTC
CDR3: CASSSAYEQYF

size: -
D: -
J: TRBJ2-7
V: TRBV13
length: 15
DNA: TGTGCCAGCAGCTTAAGACAGAAAAGCTCCTACGAGCAGTACTTC
CDR3: CASSLRQKSSYEQYF

size: once
D: TRBD1
J: TRBJ1-1
V: TRBV29-1
length: 13
DNA: TGCAGCGTTGAGTCGTTGGGACAGGGAAAAGCTTTCTTT
CDR3: CSVESLGQGKAFF

size: -
D: -
J: TRBJ2-1
V: TRBV5-5
length: 11
DNA: TGTGCCAGCAGCTGGGACAATGAGCAGTTCTTC
CDR3: CASSWDNEQFF

size: once
D: -
J: TRBJ2-4
V: TRBV2
length: 15
DNA: TGTGCCAGCACTCATTCTCCGGGTAGCGGAAACATTCAGTACTTC
CDR3: CASTHSPGSGNIQYF

size: -
D: -
J: TRBJ2-4
V: TRBV7-3
length: 13
DNA: TGTGCCAGCAGCTTAAACGCCAAAAACATTCAGTACTTC
CDR3: CASSLNAKNIQYF

size: few
D: -
J: TRBJ2-3
V: TRBV29-1
length: 13
DNA: TGCAGCGTTGATGTAGCACGGAGGGATACGCAGTATTTT
CDR3: CSVDVARRDTQYF

size: -
D: -
J: TRBJ1-2
V: TRBV27
length: 15
DNA: TGTGCCAGCAGCTCCACCGGGACGGATCTATGGAGCTACACCTTC
CDR3: CASSSTGTDLWSYTF

size: few
D: -
J: TRBJ2-3
V: TRBV30
length: 16
DNA: TGTGCCTGGAGGGACTCCTGGGGGACGAGCACAGATACGCAGTATTTT
CDR3: CAWRDSWGTSTDTQYF

size: -
D: -
J: TRBJ1-1
V: TRBV7-2
length: 14
DNA: TGTGCCAGCAGCTTAGGCACCCTGAACACTGAAGCTTTCTTT
CDR3: CASSLGTLNTEAFF

size: -
D: -
J: TRBJ1-1
V: TRBV7-2
length: 14
DNA: TGTGCCAGCAGCTGGAGGGGGGCGAACACTGAAGCTTTCTTT
CDR3: CASSWRGANTEAFF

size: few
D: -
J: TRBJ1-2
V: TRBV6-1
length: 15
DNA: TGTGCCAGCAGGGGACAAAGGGCCTTGGACTATGGCTACACCTTC
CDR3: CASRGQRALDYGYTF

size: -
D: TRBD2
J: TRBJ2-7
V: TRBV7-2
length: 17
DNA: TGTGCCAGCAGCCATGGACTAGCGGGGAGGATCATCTACGAGCAGTACTTC
CDR3: CASSHGLAGRIIYEQYF

size: -
D: -
J: TRBJ1-6
V: TRBV27
length: 14
DNA: TGTGCCAGCAGTTTTGGGGAGGGTGGTTCACCCCTCCACTTT
CDR3: CASSFGEGGSPLHF

size: -
D: -
J: TRBJ2-3
V: TRBV9
length: 12
DNA: TGTGCCAGCAGATCTGACACAGATACGCAGTATTTT
CDR3: CASRSDTDTQYF

size: -
D: TRBD2
J: TRBJ2-3
V: TRBV4-1
length: 15
DNA: TGCGCCAGCAGACGGACTAGCTCGGGCACAGATACGCAGTATTTT
CDR3: CASRRTSSGTDTQYF

size: -
D: TRBD1
J: TRBJ2-7
V: TRBV5-1
length: 13
DNA: TGCGCCAGCAGCTGGACAGGATCCTACGAGCAGTACTTC
CDR3: CASSWTGSYEQYF

size: -
D: -
J: TRBJ2-2
V: TRBV13
length: 15
DNA: TGTGCCAGCAGCTTACGGAAGGGTCCGACCGGGGAGCTGTTTTTT
CDR3: CASSLRKGPTGELFF

size: -
D: -
J: TRBJ1-2
V: TRBV19
length: 15
DNA: TGTGCCAGTAGTATAGGTGGACACCTTAACTATGGCTACACCTTC
CDR3: CASSIGGHLNYGYTF

size: -
D: -
J: TRBJ2-5
V: TRBV5-1
length: 13
DNA: TGCGCCAGCAGCTTGGCCACGGAAGAGACCCAGTACTTC
CDR3: CASSLATEETQYF